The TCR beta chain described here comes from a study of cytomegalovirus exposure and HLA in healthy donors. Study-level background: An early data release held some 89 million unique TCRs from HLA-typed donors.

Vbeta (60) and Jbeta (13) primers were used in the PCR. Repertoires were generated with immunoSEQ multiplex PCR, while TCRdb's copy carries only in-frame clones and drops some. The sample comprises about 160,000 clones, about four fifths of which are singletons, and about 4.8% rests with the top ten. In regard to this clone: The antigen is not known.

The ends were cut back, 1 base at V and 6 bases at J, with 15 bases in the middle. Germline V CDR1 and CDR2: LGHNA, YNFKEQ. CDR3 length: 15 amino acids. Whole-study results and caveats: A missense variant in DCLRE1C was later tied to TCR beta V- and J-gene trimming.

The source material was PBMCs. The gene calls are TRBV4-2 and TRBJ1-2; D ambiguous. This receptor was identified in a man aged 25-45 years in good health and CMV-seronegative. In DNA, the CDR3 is TGTGCCAGCAGCCAAGTCAGCGGTCGGATGAATGGCTACACCTTC. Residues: CASSQVSGRMNGYTF.